This TCR beta chain was retrieved from a study of blood T cells in healthy people across ages. Notes on the study in general: It was not known whether donors were CMV positive (a possible confounder of expanded clonotype changes).

As to this clonotype: The target antigen is unknown.

The authors ran a second PCR of about 6 to 12 cycles using a sample-barcoded 5' primer and a J-beta primer mix. TCRdb fed the 5' RACE reads into MiXCR, producing one record per CDR3 protein. This table has about 1.7 million distinct CDR3 sequences, roughly 27% appearing once. The CDR3 runs to 12 residues. V shed 2 bases and J 5 bases; nucleotides not matched to a gene: 2. Germline CDR1 DFQATT, CDR2 SNEGSKA (reference sequence). The source is a woman in her twenties or thirties in good health. The sample taken for sequencing was blood. The V call is TRBV20-1, the J call TRBJ2-7, with 8 positions matching TRBD1. The chain's CDR3 is CSARQGAHEQYF. The CDR3 region has the DNA TGCAGTGCTAGACAGGGGGCCCACGAGCAGTACTTC.